This is a list of T cell receptor beta chains from one sample in a study of spatial heterogeneity in lung cancer. TCRdb redid the calling of the 5' RACE reads with MiXCR, one entry per CDR3 protein. Of 11,000 to 15,000 distinct CDR3 sequences listed, around 10% are singletons. The specimen was PBMCs, collected at surgery. These receptors were obtained from a male donor with early-stage non-small cell lung cancer. The CDR3 runs from the conserved cysteine through the conserved F or W. D genes are given only for firm matches. Clone size appears in some rows only: once, few, many, or a class for an expanded clone.

length	V	size	J	D	CDR3	DNA
17	TRBV20-1	many	TRBJ2-7	TRBD2	CSARDGAGGGLADEQYF	TGCAGTGCTAGAGATGGGGCGGGAGGAGGACTTGCGGACGAGCAGTACTTC
14	TRBV28	many	TRBJ1-6	TRBD1	CASRPGQGWTPLHF	TGTGCCAGCAGACCCGGACAGGGATGGACACCCCTCCACTTT
12	TRBV30	NA	TRBJ2-5	NA	CAWRGLPGTQYF	TGTGCCTGGAGGGGACTCCCAGGGACCCAGTACTTC
16	TRBV20-1	many	TRBJ2-7	NA	CSARDQERLSSYEQYF	TGCAGTGCTAGAGATCAGGAGCGGTTGAGCTCCTACGAGCAGTACTTC
15	TRBV20-1	many	TRBJ2-7	TRBD2	CSAFDSGRSNYEQYF	TGCAGTGCTTTTGATAGCGGGAGGTCAAACTACGAGCAGTACTTC
14	TRBV6-6	many	TRBJ2-1	NA	CASRKQGAYNEQFF	TGTGCCAGCAGGAAACAGGGAGCCTACAATGAGCAGTTCTTC
16	TRBV7-9	few	TRBJ2-1	TRBD2	CASSLDGAGPYNEQFF	TGTGCCAGCAGCTTAGACGGAGCGGGGCCCTACAATGAGCAGTTCTTC
11	TRBV10-3	many	TRBJ2-7	NA	CATTSAGEQYF	TGTGCCACCACGTCAGCTGGCGAGCAGTACTTC
14	TRBV6-1	many	TRBJ2-7	NA	CASSEGFPLSEQYF	TGTGCCAGCAGTGAAGGGTTTCCCCTCTCCGAGCAGTACTTC
13	TRBV3-1	many	TRBJ2-5	NA	CASSPLRVETQYF	TGTGCCAGCAGCCCCTTGAGGGTTGAGACCCAGTACTTC
14	TRBV29-1	NA	TRBJ1-1	TRBD1	CSVEKTGANTEAFF	TGCAGCGTTGAAAAGACAGGGGCGAACACTGAAGCTTTCTTT
22	TRBV1	many	TRBJ2-7	NA	CTSSPPKKWSLAGGPISGEQYF	TGCACCAGCAGCCCGCCCAAGAAGTGGTCGCTAGCGGGAGGGCCGATCAGTGGCGAGCAGTACTTC
16	TRBV2	NA	TRBJ2-1	NA	CASSWDSQSSYNEQFF	TGTGCCAGCAGCTGGGACTCCCAGAGCTCCTACAATGAGCAGTTCTTC
14	TRBV19	many	TRBJ1-2	NA	CASRIQGTNYGYTF	TGTGCCAGTCGCATACAAGGAACTAACTATGGCTACACCTTC
15	TRBV7-6	many	TRBJ2-3	TRBD2	CASSLSAGDGDTQYF	TGTGCCAGCAGCTTGTCGGCGGGAGATGGCGATACGCAGTATTTT
16	TRBV7-2	many	TRBJ2-3	TRBD2	CASSPRTSGGADTQYF	TGTGCCAGCAGCCCACGTACTAGCGGAGGGGCAGATACGCAGTATTTT
14	TRBV7-8	many	TRBJ1-6	NA	CASSLGGSNSPLHF	TGTGCCAGCAGCCTAGGGGGGTCAAATTCACCCCTCCACTTT
18	TRBV7-9	many	TRBJ1-5	TRBD1	CASSVEGQPNIFNQPQHF	TGTGCCAGCAGCGTGGAGGGACAGCCTAATATTTTTAATCAGCCCCAGCATTTT
14	TRBV29-1	NA	TRBJ2-3	TRBD2	CSVRGRTPTDTQYF	TGCAGCGTACGCGGGAGAACCCCCACAGATACGCAGTATTTT
16	TRBV27	few	TRBJ2-2	TRBD2	CASSFSAGGGTGELFF	TGTGCCAGCAGTTTTTCAGCGGGAGGGGGGACCGGGGAGCTGTTTTTT
13	TRBV28	many	TRBJ2-7	NA	CASSIASDYEQYF	TGTGCCAGCAGTATAGCTAGCGACTACGAGCAGTACTTC
16	TRBV12-5	few	TRBJ2-3	NA	CASGLGPGGHADTQYF	TGTGCTAGTGGTTTGGGTCCTGGGGGTCATGCAGATACGCAGTATTTT
14	TRBV11-2	many	TRBJ2-1	NA	CASSLDPGDNEQFF	TGTGCCAGCAGCTTAGATCCAGGGGACAATGAGCAGTTCTTC
14	TRBV29-1	few	TRBJ2-4	NA	CSVVGTTGRNIQYF	TGCAGCGTTGTGGGGACGACAGGAAGAAACATTCAGTACTTC
16	TRBV4-2	many	TRBJ2-3	NA	CASSQDLARNGDTQYF	TGTGCCAGCAGCCAAGATTTAGCACGGAACGGAGATACGCAGTATTTT
16	TRBV5-1	medium-sized	TRBJ1-5	TRBD1	CASSPMTGQGYQPQHF	TGCGCCAGCAGCCCCATGACCGGACAGGGATATCAGCCCCAGCATTTT
15	TRBV9	many	TRBJ2-2	NA	CASSVAGGNTGELFF	TGTGCCAGCAGCGTAGCTGGGGGTAACACCGGGGAGCTGTTTTTT
13	TRBV7-4	few	TRBJ2-1	NA	CASSSRDNNEQFF	TGTGCCAGCAGCTCTAGGGATAACAATGAGCAGTTCTTC
12	TRBV30	many	TRBJ2-3	NA	CAWSARGGGQYF	TGTGCCTGGAGTGCCCGGGGAGGGGGGCAGTATTTT
13	TRBV12-3/TRBV12-4	many	TRBJ1-4	TRBD1	CASSSDRDEKLFF	TGTGCCAGCAGTTCGGACAGGGATGAAAAACTGTTTTTT
11	TRBV29-1	many	TRBJ2-7	TRBD2	CSVVTGGEQYF	TGCAGCGTTGTCACGGGGGGTGAGCAGTACTTC
11	TRBV29-1	NA	TRBJ2-7	NA	CSVYDNYEQYF	TGCAGCGTGTACGACAACTACGAGCAGTACTTC
16	TRBV9	many	TRBJ2-1	TRBD2	CASSVEGRGSLNEQFF	TGTGCCAGCAGCGTAGAGGGGAGGGGCTCACTAAATGAGCAGTTCTTC
16	TRBV29-1	many	TRBJ2-1	TRBD2	CSVGTSGRSSYNEQFF	TGCAGCGTCGGGACTAGCGGGCGAAGCTCCTACAATGAGCAGTTCTTC
14	TRBV12-3/TRBV12-4	many	TRBJ2-3	TRBD2	CASSFASGVDTQYF	TGTGCCAGCAGTTTTGCTAGCGGGGTCGATACGCAGTATTTT
15	TRBV4-1	many	TRBJ2-3	NA	CASSQHWVLTDTQYF	TGCGCCAGCAGCCAACATTGGGTTCTCACAGATACGCAGTATTTT
14	TRBV2	few	TRBJ1-5	NA	CASSVGNQNQPQHF	TGTGCCAGCAGTGTGGGAAACCAGAATCAGCCCCAGCATTTT
18	TRBV20-1	NA	TRBJ1-6	NA	CSARDLGLRDGVNSPLHF	TGCAGTGCTAGAGATCTCGGGCTCCGCGATGGGGTAAATTCACCCCTCCACTTT
13	TRBV6-5	many	TRBJ2-3	NA	CATHAEGTDTQYF	TGTGCCACGCACGCGGAAGGCACAGATACGCAGTATTTT
17	TRBV6-6	few	TRBJ1-1	NA	CASSYVPGRSQNTEAFF	TGTGCCAGCAGTTACGTTCCGGGACGGTCGCAGAACACTGAAGCTTTCTTT
13	TRBV7-4	few	TRBJ2-5	NA	CASSLERQETQYF	TGTGCCAGCAGCTTAGAGAGGCAAGAGACCCAGTACTTC
13	TRBV7-2	many	TRBJ2-3	NA	CASSSRAGNTQYF	TGTGCCAGCAGCTCCCGCGCGGGAAATACGCAGTATTTT
11	TRBV29-1	many	TRBJ1-3	NA	CSLRAGDTIYF	TGCAGCCTGAGGGCCGGGGACACCATATATTTT
14	TRBV7-9	NA	TRBJ2-3	NA	CASSLEGWADTQYF	TGTGCCAGCAGCTTAGAAGGGTGGGCAGATACGCAGTATTTT
13	TRBV20-1	many	TRBJ2-2	TRBD2	CSALAGVTGELFF	TGCAGTGCCTTAGCGGGAGTTACCGGGGAGCTGTTTTTT
15	TRBV28	many	TRBJ1-4	TRBD1	CASSPQGVGVEKLFF	TGTGCCAGCAGTCCCCAGGGGGTGGGGGTTGAAAAACTGTTTTTT
13	TRBV12-5	many	TRBJ1-2	NA	CASGQDTTYGYTF	TGTGCTAGTGGACAAGACACCACCTATGGCTACACCTTC